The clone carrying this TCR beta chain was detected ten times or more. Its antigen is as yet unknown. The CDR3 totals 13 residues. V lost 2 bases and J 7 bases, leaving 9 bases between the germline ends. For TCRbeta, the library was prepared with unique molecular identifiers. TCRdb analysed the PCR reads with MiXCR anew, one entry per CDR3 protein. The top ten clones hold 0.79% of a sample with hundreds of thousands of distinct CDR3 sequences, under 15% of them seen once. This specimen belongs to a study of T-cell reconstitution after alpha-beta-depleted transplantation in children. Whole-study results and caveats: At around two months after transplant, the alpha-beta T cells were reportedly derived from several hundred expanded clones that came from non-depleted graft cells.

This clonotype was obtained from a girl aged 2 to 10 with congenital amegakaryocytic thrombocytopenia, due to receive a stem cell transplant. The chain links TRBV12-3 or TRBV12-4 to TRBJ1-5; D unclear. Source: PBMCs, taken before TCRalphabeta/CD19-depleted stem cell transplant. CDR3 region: CASSLFDGQPQHF. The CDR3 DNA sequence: TGTGCCAGCAGTTTATTCGACGGCCAGCCCCAGCATTTT.